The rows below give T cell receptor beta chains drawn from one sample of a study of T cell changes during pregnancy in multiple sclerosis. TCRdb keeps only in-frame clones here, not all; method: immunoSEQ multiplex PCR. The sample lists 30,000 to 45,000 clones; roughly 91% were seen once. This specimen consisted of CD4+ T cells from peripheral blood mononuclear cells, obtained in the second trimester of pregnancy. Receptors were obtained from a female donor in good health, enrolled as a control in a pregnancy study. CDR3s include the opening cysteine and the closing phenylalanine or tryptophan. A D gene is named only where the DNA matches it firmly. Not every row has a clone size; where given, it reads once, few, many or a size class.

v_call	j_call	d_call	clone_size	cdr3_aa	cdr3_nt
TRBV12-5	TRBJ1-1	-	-	CASGLTNMNTEAFF	TGTGCTAGTGGTTTGACAAACATGAACACTGAAGCTTTCTTT
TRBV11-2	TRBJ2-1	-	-	CASSFSLRSGTPDQFF	TGTGCCAGCAGCTTTAGTCTGCGGTCCGGGACTCCCGATCAGTTCTTC
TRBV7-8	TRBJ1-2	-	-	CASSLDRPGGTNYGYTF	TGTGCCAGCAGCTTAGACAGACCCGGGGGTACTAACTATGGCTACACCTTC
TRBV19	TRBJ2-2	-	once	CASSGVYTGELFF	TGTGCCAGTAGCGGGGTTTACACCGGGGAGCTGTTTTTT
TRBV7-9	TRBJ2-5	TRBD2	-	CASSLSKRELWETQYF	TGTGCCAGCAGCCTTAGTAAGCGGGAGTTATGGGAGACCCAGTACTTC
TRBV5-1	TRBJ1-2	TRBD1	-	CASSWDRERYGYTF	TGCGCCAGCAGCTGGGACAGGGAACGATATGGCTACACCTTC
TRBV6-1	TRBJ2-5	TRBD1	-	CASSEIAGQGLRGETQYF	TGTGCCAGCAGTGAGATTGCGGGACAGGGGCTACGCGGGGAGACCCAGTACTTC
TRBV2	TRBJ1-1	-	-	CASLTEGLNTEAFF	TGTGCCAGCCTTACAGAGGGCCTGAACACTGAAGCTTTCTTT
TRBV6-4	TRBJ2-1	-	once	CASSETGSTNEQFF	TGTGCCAGCAGTGAAACAGGCTCTACAAATGAGCAGTTCTTC
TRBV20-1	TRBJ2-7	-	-	CSAQTGYEQYF	TGCAGTGCTCAGACGGGCTACGAGCAGTACTTC
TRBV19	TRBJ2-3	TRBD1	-	CASSTRQGRADTQYF	TGTGCCAGTAGTACTCGACAGGGAAGGGCAGATACGCAGTATTTT
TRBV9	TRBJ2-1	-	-	CASSVGVSGEQFF	TGTGCCAGCAGCGTAGGCGTCAGCGGTGAGCAGTTCTTC
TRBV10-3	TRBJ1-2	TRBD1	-	CAISESWTGVTNYGYTF	TGTGCCATCAGTGAGTCGTGGACAGGAGTTACTAACTATGGCTACACCTTC
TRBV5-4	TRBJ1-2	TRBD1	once	CASSPGTGTQYGYTF	TGTGCCAGCAGCCCCGGGACAGGTACCCAGTATGGCTACACCTTC